This T cell receptor (beta chain) appears in the sequencing data of a study of T-cell memory formation after mild COVID-19 listed by TCRdb under 2021. Study-level background: TCR sequence clusters from the two donors were largely donor specific. Two young, previously healthy adult volunteers, one female and one male, were included in the cohort. In two donors, T-cell clones that expanded and contracted after mild COVID-19 were followed by sequencing TCRalpha and TCRbeta repertoires longitudinally. Results the study describes overall, beyond this receptor: Contracting CD4+ clones were found mainly in CM and EM memory subsets, while CD8+ clones were enriched in EMRA. Balanced CD4/CD8 phenotypes were observed for clones contracting from day 15 to 85, whereas a bias towards CD4+ was observed for a second wave of clones expanding from day 15 to 37. The second-wave clones that peaked on day 37 were not confirmed to be SARS-CoV-2 specific. The detection of some responding clones in pre-infection memory suggests that pre-existing cross-reactive memory T cells joined the SARS-CoV-2 response. The study covered only a couple of mild cases, and larger cohorts including severe cases with pre-infection samples were considered necessary.

Ficoll-Paque density gradient centrifugation was the method used to isolate PBMCs. About this clonotype itself: Its recognized antigen is unknown. No much larger clone exists at a distance of one base, and base qualities are not known.

For sequencing, an Illumina NovaSeq 6000 was employed. cDNA libraries for TCRalpha and TCRbeta were prepared by 5'RACE using constant-segment primers, with sample barcodes and unique molecular identifiers added. RNA was extracted from every sample with Trizol reagent. Library amplification was performed in two PCR steps, and a second sample barcode and Illumina TruSeq adapters were introduced in the second step. Libraries were sequenced on an Illumina NovaSeq with 2 x 150 bp paired-end reads. The authors' pipeline ran thus. Reads were demultiplexed and collapsed into UMI-guided consensus sequences with migec v1.2.7. Using mixcr v2.1.11, UMI consensuses were aligned to TRA and TRB V and J templates and then assembled into clonotypes. Expanded or contracted clonotypes were those called significant by both edgeR and NoisET, with noise models trained on biological replicates. edgeR calls used a false discovery rate-adjusted p below 0.01 and a log2 fold-change threshold of 1. As an exploratory analysis of dynamics, max-normalized trajectories of the 1000 most abundant clonotypes were examined by PCA with hierarchical clustering. Separately sequenced CD4+ and CD8+ repertoires were used to assign the CD4 or CD8 phenotype of responding clones. TCRdb redid the processing of the public reads, applying fastp at Q25 and MiXCR, and retained in-frame beta chains. One record per CDR3 amino acid sequence lists the most common genes and DNA. The V and J calls were determined by TCRdb, not by the authors. The sample has about 200,000 distinct CDR3 sequences on record, 16% of them singletons. The top ten hold roughly 2.1% of the sample.

V and J are truncated by 3 bases and 7 bases respectively, leaving an intervening sequence of 12 bases. The CDR3 measures 14 amino acids from cysteine to phenylalanine. Only the CDR3 DNA is retained, 42 bases long and in frame from the first base. This sequence was found in an adult woman who had mild COVID-19 (a few samples of this study predate the infection). The sample titles of this study are shuffled in the database, so cell type and time point are left out; the donor was told from shared clones. The material sequenced was PBMCs or a T cell subset sorted from them (not recorded which). The sequence is built from TRBV12-3 or TRBV12-4 and TRBJ2-2; the D region possibly corresponds to TRBD1 (6 bases align). The DNA sequence is given as TGTGCCAGCAGTTTTTCTGGGGGCAGCGGGGAGCTGTTTTTT. Its protein product is CASSFSGGSGELFF.